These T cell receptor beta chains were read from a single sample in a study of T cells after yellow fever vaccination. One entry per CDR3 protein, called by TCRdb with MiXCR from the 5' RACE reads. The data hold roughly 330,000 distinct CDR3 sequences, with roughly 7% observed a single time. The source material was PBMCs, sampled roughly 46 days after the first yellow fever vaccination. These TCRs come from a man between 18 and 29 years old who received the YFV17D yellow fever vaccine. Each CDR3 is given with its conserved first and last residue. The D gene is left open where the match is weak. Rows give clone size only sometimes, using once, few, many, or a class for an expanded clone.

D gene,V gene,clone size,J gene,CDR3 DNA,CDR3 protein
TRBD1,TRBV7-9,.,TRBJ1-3,TGTGCCAGCACCAGGGACAGGCTCGTCTCTGGAAACACCATATATTTT,CASTRDRLVSGNTIYF
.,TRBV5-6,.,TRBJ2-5,TGTGCCAGGGGCCGGGCAGGACTGGAGACCCAGTACTTC,CARGRAGLETQYF
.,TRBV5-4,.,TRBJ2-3,TGTGCCAGCAGCCCGGAGACTAGTTGGGGCACAGATACGCAGTATTTT,CASSPETSWGTDTQYF
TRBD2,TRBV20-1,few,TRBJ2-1,TGCAGTGCTAGGGGGACTAGTGAGGAGCAGTTCTTC,CSARGTSEEQFF
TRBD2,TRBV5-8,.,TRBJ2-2,TGTGCCAGCAGATACGGGACTAGCGCTTCGAACACCGGGGAGCTGTTTTTT,CASRYGTSASNTGELFF
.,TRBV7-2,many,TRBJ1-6,TGTGCCAGCAGCCGCCTCGCAGGGTACGGCAATTCACCCCTCCACTTT,CASSRLAGYGNSPLHF
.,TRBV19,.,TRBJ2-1,TGTGCCAGTGGAATTATGGGTCGGGGAGTTTACAATGAGCAGTTCTTC,CASGIMGRGVYNEQFF
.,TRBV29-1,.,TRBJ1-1,TGCAGCGTCACTGCCTATTCGGGCTTCACGGCTGAAGCTTTCTTT,CSVTAYSGFTAEAFF
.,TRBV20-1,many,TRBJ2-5,TGCAGTGCTAGCGGGGCGTACCAAGAGACCCAGTACTTC,CSASGAYQETQYF
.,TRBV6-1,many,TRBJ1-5,TGTGCCAGCAGCCCCCATGGACGGCAGCCCCAGCATTTT,CASSPHGRQPQHF
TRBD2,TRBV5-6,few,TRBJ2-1,TGTGCCAGCAGCTTAGTAACTACGGGACTAGCGGGGAATGAGCAGTTCTTC,CASSLVTTGLAGNEQFF
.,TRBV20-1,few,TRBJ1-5,TGCAGTGCTGCGGGAGGAAGTCAGCCCCAGCATTTT,CSAAGGSQPQHF
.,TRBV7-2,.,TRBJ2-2,TGTGCCAGCAGCTTAGGGCAGCTGGAGCTGTTTTTT,CASSLGQLELFF
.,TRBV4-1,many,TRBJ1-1,TGCGCCAGCAGCCCCCAGGGGTCGGGGGTTGCTTTCTTT,CASSPQGSGVAFF
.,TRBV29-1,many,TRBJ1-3,TGCAGCGTTGAGGACATTGGAAACACCATATATTTT,CSVEDIGNTIYF
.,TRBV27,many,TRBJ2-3,TGTGCCAGCAGTTTAACCGGGATTAGCACAGATACGCAGTATTTT,CASSLTGISTDTQYF
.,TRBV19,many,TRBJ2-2,TGTGCCAGTGCTAGCCCCAACACCGGGGAGCTGTTTTTT,CASASPNTGELFF
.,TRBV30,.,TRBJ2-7,TGTGCCTGCATCACGGCGGGGAGCTCCTACGAGCAGTACTTC,CACITAGSSYEQYF
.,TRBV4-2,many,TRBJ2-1,TGTGCCAGCAGCCAAGATACGGGGGAATCCTACAATGAGCAGTTCTTC,CASSQDTGESYNEQFF
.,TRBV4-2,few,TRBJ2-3,TGTGCCAGCAGCCGCTTCCCAGGCACAGATACGCAGTATTTT,CASSRFPGTDTQYF
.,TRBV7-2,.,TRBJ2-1,TGTGCCAGCCAAGGGGGTACCGGGAGCTTAAATGAGCAGTTCTTC,CASQGGTGSLNEQFF
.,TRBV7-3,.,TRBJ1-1,TGTGCCAGCAGCTTAGACCGCGCGGCCACTGAAGCTTTCTTT,CASSLDRAATEAFF
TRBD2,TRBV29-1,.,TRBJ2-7,TGCAGCGTTAAAACCCCTCGATATAGCGGGACTCGATACGAGCAGTACTTC,CSVKTPRYSGTRYEQYF
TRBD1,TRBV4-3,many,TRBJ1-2,TGCGCCAGCAGCCAAGGGTTCGGGACAGGGCGCGGCTACACCTTC,CASSQGFGTGRGYTF
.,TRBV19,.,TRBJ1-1,TGTGCCAGTAGTGTGGGACCGAGAGAAGCTTTCTTT,CASSVGPREAFF
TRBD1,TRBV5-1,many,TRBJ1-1,TGCGCCAGCAGCTGGATACAGGGGGAGACTGAAGCTTTCTTT,CASSWIQGETEAFF
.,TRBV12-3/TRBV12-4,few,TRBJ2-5,TGTGCCAGCAGTTTAGAAGACAGACTGGAGACCCAGTACTTC,CASSLEDRLETQYF
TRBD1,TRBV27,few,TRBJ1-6,TGTGCCAGCAGCCCTAGCCATCCAGGGGGTTGGAATTCACCCCTCCACTTT,CASSPSHPGGWNSPLHF
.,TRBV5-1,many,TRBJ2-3,TGCGCCAGCAGCTTGGACGGGACACCAGATACGCAGTATTTT,CASSLDGTPDTQYF
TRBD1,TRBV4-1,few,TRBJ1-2,TGCGCCAGCAGCCAAGCCGGACAGGGAAGGGGAGGCTACACCTTC,CASSQAGQGRGGYTF
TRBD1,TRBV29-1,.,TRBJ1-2,TGCAGCGTTGACCCGGGACAGGCCATGGAGGGCTACACCTTC,CSVDPGQAMEGYTF
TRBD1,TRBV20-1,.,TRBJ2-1,TGCAGTGCTACTAGACCGGGACAGGGGTACAATGAGCAGTTCTTC,CSATRPGQGYNEQFF
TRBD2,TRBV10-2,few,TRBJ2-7,TGCGCCAGCTCTAGCGGGGGCGGGTACGAGCAGTACTTC,CASSSGGGYEQYF
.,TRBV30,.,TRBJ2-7,TGTGCCTGGAGTATTACTGGGTCCAACGAGCAGTACTTC,CAWSITGSNEQYF